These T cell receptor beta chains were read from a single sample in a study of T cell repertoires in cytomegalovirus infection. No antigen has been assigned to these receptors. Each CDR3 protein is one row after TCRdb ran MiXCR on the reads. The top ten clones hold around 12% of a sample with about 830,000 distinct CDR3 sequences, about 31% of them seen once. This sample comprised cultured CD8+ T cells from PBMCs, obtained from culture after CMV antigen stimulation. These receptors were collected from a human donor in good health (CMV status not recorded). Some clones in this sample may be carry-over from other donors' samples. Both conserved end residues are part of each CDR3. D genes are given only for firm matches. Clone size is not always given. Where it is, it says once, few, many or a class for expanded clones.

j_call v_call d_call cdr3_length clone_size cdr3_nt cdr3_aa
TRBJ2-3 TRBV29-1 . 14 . TGCAGCGTTGGGGGACTTGACTTCACAGATACGCAGTATTTT CSVGGLDFTDTQYF
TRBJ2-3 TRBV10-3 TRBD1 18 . TGTGCCATCAGTGAGTTGCCGGGACAGGGGCCGTCGACAGATACGCAGTATTTT CAISELPGQGPSTDTQYF
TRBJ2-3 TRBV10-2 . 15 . TGCGCCAGCAGTGAGGGCCGCGGGCCTGCAGATACGCAGTATTTT CASSEGRGPADTQYF
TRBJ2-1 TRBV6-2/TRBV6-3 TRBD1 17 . TGTGCCAGCAGCGGGGACAGGGGCGAGCGGCCGTACAATGAGCAGTTCTTC CASSGDRGERPYNEQFF
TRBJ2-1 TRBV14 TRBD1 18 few TGTGCCAGCAGCCTCCGGGACAGAACCAAAATTTCCTACAATGAGCAGTTCTTC CASSLRDRTKISYNEQFF
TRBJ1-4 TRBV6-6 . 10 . TGTGCCAGCAGTTCGAACGGACTGTTTTTT CASSSNGLFF
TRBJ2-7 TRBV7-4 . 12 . TGTGCCAGCAGCTCGGATAGCGACGAGCAGTACTTC CASSSDSDEQYF
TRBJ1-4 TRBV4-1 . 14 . TGCGCCAGCAGCCAGGAGGGTCGAGACGAAAAACTGTTTTTT CASSQEGRDEKLFF
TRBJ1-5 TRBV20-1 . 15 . TGCAGTGCTAGAGATTTCGGGTATGTCAATCAGCCCCAGCATTTT CSARDFGYVNQPQHF
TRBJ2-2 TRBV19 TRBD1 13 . TGTGCCAGTTACAGGGGGCAAAGCGGGGAGCTGTTTTTT CASYRGQSGELFF
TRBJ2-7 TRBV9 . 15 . TGTGCCAGCAGCGTAGAAAGTGATGTCTCCTACGAGCAGTACTTC CASSVESDVSYEQYF
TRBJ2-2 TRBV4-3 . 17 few TGCGCCAGCAGCCAAGAAAACCGTCGGCGGAACACCGGGGAGCTGTTTTTT CASSQENRRRNTGELFF
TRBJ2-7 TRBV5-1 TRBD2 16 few TGCGCCAGCAGCTTGGGAATGAGGTCTAGCGGAGACGAGCAGTACTTC CASSLGMRSSGDEQYF
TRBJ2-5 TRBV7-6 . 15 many TGTGCCAGCAGCTTATTTCCAGGGACCCAAGAGACCCAGTACTTC CASSLFPGTQETQYF
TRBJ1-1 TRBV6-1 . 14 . TGTGCCAGCAGTGAAGCAGGCCTAAACACTGAAGCTTTCTTT CASSEAGLNTEAFF
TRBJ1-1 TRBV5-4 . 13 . TGTGCCAGCAGCTTGGCAGGGAGTGGTGAAGCTTTCTTT CASSLAGSGEAFF
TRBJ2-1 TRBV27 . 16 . TGTGCCAGCAGTTTAAATGGGGACATATCCTACAATGAGCAGTTCTTC CASSLNGDISYNEQFF
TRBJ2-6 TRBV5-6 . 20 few TGTGCCAGCAGCTCCGATATCCGGACGGAGCCTGTCTCTGGGGCCAACGTCCTGACTTTC CASSSDIRTEPVSGANVLTF
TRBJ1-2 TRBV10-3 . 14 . TGTGCCATCAGGGTCAATCGGACCGGATATGGCTACACCTTC CAIRVNRTGYGYTF
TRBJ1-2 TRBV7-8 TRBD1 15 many TGTGCCAGCAGCCCGTCAGGGGGGAGGGGTGAAGGCTACACCTTC CASSPSGGRGEGYTF
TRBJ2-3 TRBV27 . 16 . TGTGCCAGCAGTTTTTATGGATCGGGGGCTCGCGGTACGCAGTATTTT CASSFYGSGARGTQYF
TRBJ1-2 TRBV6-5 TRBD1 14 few TGTGCCAGCAGCTTTACGGGACAGGGTGATGGCTACACCTTC CASSFTGQGDGYTF
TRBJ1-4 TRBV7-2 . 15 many TGTGCCAGCAGCGCCCGAGGCGTCACTAATGAAAAACTGTTTTTT CASSARGVTNEKLFF
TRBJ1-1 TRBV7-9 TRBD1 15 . TGTGCCAGCAGCTTAGAGGAGGGGGCGAATACTGAAGCTTTCTTT CASSLEEGANTEAFF
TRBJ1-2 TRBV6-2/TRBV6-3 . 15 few TGTGCCAGCAGTCGACAGGTCACCGTGAACTATGGCTACACCTTC CASSRQVTVNYGYTF
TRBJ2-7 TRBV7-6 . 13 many TGTGCCAGCAGCTCGCCTCCGAACTACGAGCAGTACTTC CASSSPPNYEQYF